The source of this T cell receptor beta chain is a study of naive and memory T cell subsets. Germline CDR1 reads MNHEY; CDR2 reads SVGAGI. The germline V and J ends were trimmed by 8 bases and 0 bases, with 13 bases remaining between them. This CDR3 spans 14 amino acids. In this sample, this clonotype turned up many times. An equimolar mix of two oligonucleotides served as the beta constant-region primer for TRBC1 and TRBC2. Four rounds of PCR amplified the ligated cDNA using nested alpha and beta constant-region primers plus SP2. Using its own MiXCR run on the UMI-ligation and nested PCR reads, TCRdb lists one record per CDR3 protein. This sample has 5,000 to 6,500 distinct CDR3 sequences; roughly 6.6% occur once, and the top ten carry 40% to 45%.

This receptor was identified in a human donor in good health. The sequenced material came from effector memory CD8+ T cells from blood. Subset meaning: effector memory, CD45RA- CD27-. This sequence joins TRBV6-5 and TRBJ1-2; D might be TRBD1 (5 bases). The CDR3 nucleotides are TGTGCCAGCTCCAACACCAGGGCTAACTATGGCTACACCTTC. This gives the protein CASSNTRANYGYTF.